This T cell receptor (beta chain) was captured by sequencing in a study of cytomegalovirus exposure and HLA in healthy donors. In the study overall: Around 79 million unique TCRs, all from HLA-typed donors, were included in an early release of the data. Study-wide results and limits: Reports indicated that the classifier achieved high specificity and sensitivity in diagnosing cytomegalovirus status. Accurate prediction of most subjects' HLA-A and HLA-B alleles from TCR beta sequences was reported.

The CDR3 sequence is 13 residues long. Trimming removed 5 bases from V and 7 bases from J; junction bases left unmatched: 4. CDR1 and CDR2 from the germline V gene are SGHTA and FQGNSA. PCR was performed using 60 Vbeta and 13 Jbeta primers. Repertoires were generated with immunoSEQ multiplex PCR, while TCRdb's copy carries only in-frame clones and drops some. The sample shows over 75,000 clones, roughly 67% of them seen only once. As to this clone: Its cognate antigen is unknown.

The sequence derives from a human donor in good health. The sequencing sample was made of PBMCs. This sequence joins TRBV7-2 and TRBJ2-5; 10 bases fit TRBD2. For the CDR3, the DNA is TGTGCCAGCAGCCCGACTAGCGGGCGGACCCAGTACTTC. Its protein product is CASSPTSGRTQYF.